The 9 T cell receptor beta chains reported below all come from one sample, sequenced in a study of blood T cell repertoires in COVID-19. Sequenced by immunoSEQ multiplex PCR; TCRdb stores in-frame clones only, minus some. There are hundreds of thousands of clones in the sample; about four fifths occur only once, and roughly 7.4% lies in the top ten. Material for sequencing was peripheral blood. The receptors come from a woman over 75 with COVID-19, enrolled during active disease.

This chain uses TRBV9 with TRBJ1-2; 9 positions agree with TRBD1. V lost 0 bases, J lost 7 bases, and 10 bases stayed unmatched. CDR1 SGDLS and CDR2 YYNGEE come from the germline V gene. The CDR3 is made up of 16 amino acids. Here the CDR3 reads CASSVEGQGSMRGYTF. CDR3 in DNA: TGTGCCAGCAGCGTAGAGGGACAGGGTTCAATGCGTGGCTACACCTTC.

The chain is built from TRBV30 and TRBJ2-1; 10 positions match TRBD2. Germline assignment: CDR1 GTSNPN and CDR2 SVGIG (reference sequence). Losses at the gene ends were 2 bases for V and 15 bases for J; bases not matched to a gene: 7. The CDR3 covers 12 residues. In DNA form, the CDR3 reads TGTGCCTGGAGTCCCACTAGCGGGAAGGGGTTCTTC. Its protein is CAWSPTSGKGFF.

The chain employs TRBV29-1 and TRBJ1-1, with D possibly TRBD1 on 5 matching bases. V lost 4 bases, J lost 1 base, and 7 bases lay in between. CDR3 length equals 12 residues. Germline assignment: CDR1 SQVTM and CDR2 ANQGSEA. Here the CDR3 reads CSVGQTNTEAFF. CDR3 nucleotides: TGCAGCGTTGGACAGACGAACACTGAAGCTTTCTTT.

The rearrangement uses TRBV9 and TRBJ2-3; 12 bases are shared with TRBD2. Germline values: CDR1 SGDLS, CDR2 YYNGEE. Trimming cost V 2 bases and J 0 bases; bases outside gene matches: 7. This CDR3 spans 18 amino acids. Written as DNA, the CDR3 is TGTGCCAGCAGCGTCCGGACTAGCGGGACCCATAGCACAGATACGCAGTATTTT. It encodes CASSVRTSGTHSTDTQYF.

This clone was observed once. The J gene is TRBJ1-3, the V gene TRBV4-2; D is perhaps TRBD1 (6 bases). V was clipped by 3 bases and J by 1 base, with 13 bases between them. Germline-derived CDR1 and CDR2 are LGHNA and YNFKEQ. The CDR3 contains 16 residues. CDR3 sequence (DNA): TGTGCCAGCAGCCAGTTCTCAGGGGAATCTGGAAACACCATATATTTT. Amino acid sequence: CASSQFSGESGNTIYF.

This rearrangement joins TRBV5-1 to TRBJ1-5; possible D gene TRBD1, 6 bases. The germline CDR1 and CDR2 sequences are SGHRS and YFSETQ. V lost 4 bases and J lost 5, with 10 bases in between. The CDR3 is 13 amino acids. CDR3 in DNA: TGCGCCAGCAGCGAGGGGGTGGATCAGCCCCAGCATTTT. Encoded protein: CASSEGVDQPQHF.

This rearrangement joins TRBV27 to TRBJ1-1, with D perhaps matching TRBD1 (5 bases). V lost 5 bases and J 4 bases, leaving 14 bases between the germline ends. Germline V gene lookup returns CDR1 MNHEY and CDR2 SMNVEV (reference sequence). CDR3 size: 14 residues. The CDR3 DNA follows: TGTGCCAGCAGTCCCCAGGGATCGGTCACTGAAGCTTTCTTT. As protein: CASSPQGSVTEAFF.

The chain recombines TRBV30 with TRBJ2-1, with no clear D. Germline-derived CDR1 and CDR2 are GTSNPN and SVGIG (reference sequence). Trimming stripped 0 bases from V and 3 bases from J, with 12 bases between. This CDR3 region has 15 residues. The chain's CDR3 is CAWSVRKPNYNEQFF. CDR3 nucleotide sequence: TGTGCCTGGAGTGTACGAAAGCCGAACTACAATGAGCAGTTCTTC. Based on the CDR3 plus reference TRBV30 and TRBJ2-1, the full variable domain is SQTIHQWPATLVQPVGSPLSLECTVEGTSNPNLYWYRQAAGRGLQLLFYSVGIGQISSEVPQNLSASRPQDRQFILSSKKLLLSDSGFYLCAWSVRKPNYNEQFFGPGTRLTVL.

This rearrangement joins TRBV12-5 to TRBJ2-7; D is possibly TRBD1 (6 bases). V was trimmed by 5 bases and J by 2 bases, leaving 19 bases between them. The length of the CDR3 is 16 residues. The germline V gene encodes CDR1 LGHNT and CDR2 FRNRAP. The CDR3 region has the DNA TGTGCTAGTGGTCCCCCCAGGGCAGGGGCCCCCTACGAGCAGTACTTC. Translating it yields CASGPPRAGAPYEQYF. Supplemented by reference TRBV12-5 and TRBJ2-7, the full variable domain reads DARVTQTPRHKVTEMGQEVTMRCQPILGHNTVFWYRQTMMQGLELLAYFRNRAPLDDSGMPKDRFSAEMPDATLATLKIQPSEPRDSAVYFCASGPPRAGAPYEQYFGPGTRLTVT.